These T cell receptor beta chains were read from a single sample in a study of OX40 agonist ivuxolimab in advanced cancers. TCRdb's table, derived via immunoSEQ multiplex PCR, lists solely in-frame clones and lacks some. The sample has about 85,000 clones; around four fifths are singletons. The source material was CD4+ or CD8+ T cells sorted from blood, sampled in a trial of the OX40 agonist ivuxolimab. The receptors come from an adult with an advanced solid tumor such as melanoma, head and neck, liver or kidney cancer. Each CDR3 is given with its conserved first and last residue. The D gene is left open where the match is weak. Clone size is given for some rows only: seen once, a few or many times, or a class if the clone is expanded.

d_call	clone_size	v_call	j_call	cdr3_nt	cdr3_aa
.	.	TRBV7-4	TRBJ2-1	TGTGCCAGCACCCCTTATGACGGGCCGTATGATGAGCAGTTCTTC	CASTPYDGPYDEQFF
TRBD2	.	TRBV6-4	TRBJ2-3	TGTGCCAGCAGGGAGACTAGCGGGAGCACAGATACGCAGTATTTT	CASRETSGSTDTQYF
.	.	TRBV27	TRBJ2-7	TGTGCCAGCAGTTCTGGACCCCAATCAACAGGGATGGACTACGAGCAGTACTTC	CASSSGPQSTGMDYEQYF
.	once	TRBV25-1	TRBJ1-6	TGTGCCAGCAGCCTCTCCGAGTTTAGGGCCCTCCACTTT	CASSLSEFRALHF
TRBD2	.	TRBV18	TRBJ2-5	TGTGCCAGCTCACCACCTAGCGGGGGGCAAGAGACCCAGTACTTC	CASSPPSGGQETQYF
TRBD1	once	TRBV5-1	TRBJ2-1	TGCGCCAGCAGCCCCGGGACAGGGTCATACAATGAGCAGTTCTTC	CASSPGTGSYNEQFF
.	.	TRBV14	TRBJ1-2	TGTGCCAGCAGCTGGGGCTTTAATGGCTACACCTTC	CASSWGFNGYTF
.	.	TRBV27	TRBJ2-1	TGTGCCAGCAGTTTCACGGGGAACATTCGCTACAATGAGCAGTTCTTC	CASSFTGNIRYNEQFF
.	.	TRBV7-2	TRBJ2-3	TGTGCCAGCAGCCCTGAACGGGGGGCCTGGGATACGCAGTATTTT	CASSPERGAWDTQYF
TRBD1	medium-sized	TRBV19	TRBJ1-5	TGTGCCAGTACCGTGGCGGACAGGGGGAATCAGCCCCAGCATTTT	CASTVADRGNQPQHF
.	.	TRBV30	TRBJ2-7	TGTGCCTGGAGCCCGGGGACGTGGGAGCAGTACTTC	CAWSPGTWEQYF
TRBD1	few	TRBV7-8	TRBJ1-4	TGTGCCAGCAGCTTGGGCTCGGGACAGCGGAATGAAAAACTGTTTTTT	CASSLGSGQRNEKLFF
.	.	TRBV18	TRBJ2-6	TGTGCCAGCTCACCGGACCAGAACGTCCTGACTTTC	CASSPDQNVLTF
.	.	TRBV18	TRBJ2-6	TGTGCCAGCTCACCTCGGCAGGAGGTGGCCAACGTCCTGACTTTC	CASSPRQEVANVLTF
TRBD2	.	TRBV7-2	TRBJ2-7	TGTGCCAGCAGCTTAGAATGGGTAGCGGGAGTGCTCACCTACGAGCAGTACTTC	CASSLEWVAGVLTYEQYF
.	.	TRBV19	TRBJ1-2	TGTGCCAGTAGTATCACGCCGGCGGGAGGCTACACCTTC	CASSITPAGGYTF